This entry lists 26 T cell receptor beta chains sequenced from one sample in a study of monozygotic twins with inflammatory bowel disease (dated by TCRdb to between 2019 and 2020). Library preparation used 5' RACE. The sample was run on an Illumina HiSeq 2500. Once TCRdb had reprocessed the reads, it stored one entry per CDR3 protein sequence and supplied no DNA. This sample's table carries tens of thousands of distinct CDR3 sequences. 6.5% to 9% of the sample lies in the top ten. Sample: blood. These receptors came from a human donor with ulcerative colitis or Crohn's disease, or a healthy co-twin of an affected twin (not recorded which).

J is TRBJ2-1 and V is TRBV5-1; TCRdb's assignment of TRBD1 cannot be checked, as there is no DNA. The germline V gene encodes CDR1 SGHRS and CDR2 YFSETQ. This CDR3 contains 15 residues. This chain's CDR3 is CASSLGTGARNEQLF.

CDR3 in amino acids: CSASSLRGYTF. The J gene is TRBJ1-2, the V gene TRBV20-1. The germline V gene has CDR1 DFQATT and CDR2 SNEGSKA (reference sequence). This CDR3 spans 11 amino acids.

The V gene is TRBV7-2, the J gene TRBJ2-1; TCRdb reports TRBD2, a call that lacks DNA to check it against. Germline V gene lookup returns CDR1 SGHTA and CDR2 FQGNSA. This CDR3 comprises 13 residues. CDR3 region: CASSSLGGGEQFF. The whole variable domain, remainder taken from reference TRBV7-2 and TRBJ2-1, is GAGVSQSPSNKVTEKGKDVELRCDPISGHTALYWYRQSLGQGLEFLIYFQGNSAPDKSGLPSDRFSAERTGGSVSTLTIQRTQQEDSAVYLCASSSLGGGEQFFGPGTRLTVL.

The chain has TRBV20-1 and TRBJ2-3; the TRBD2 assignment by TCRdb is unverifiable without DNA. From germline, CDR1 is DFQATT and CDR2 SNEGSKA (reference sequence). This CDR3 has 17 residues. CDR3 in amino acids: CSAPLAGAALSTDTQYF.

The chain recombines TRBV6-1 with TRBJ2-3; no DNA is available, so the TRBD1 call from TCRdb remains unchecked. The CDR3 contains 15 residues. CDR1 and CDR2 (germline): MNHNS, SASEGT. CDR3 amino acids: CASSRRDRISDTQYF.

The V call is TRBV3-1, the J call TRBJ2-5. Germline V gives CDR1 LGHDT, CDR2 YNNKEL (reference sequence). This CDR3 has 12 amino acids. CDR3 region: CASLSNQETQYF.

This rearrangement joins TRBV7-3 to TRBJ2-5; TCRdb indicates TRBD1, and absent DNA this call remains unverified. The germline V gene encodes CDR1 SGHTA and CDR2 FQGTGA. CDR3 length: 14 residues. The CDR3 region is CASSLLPGGETQYF.

The J gene is TRBJ2-1, the V gene TRBV4-1. Per the germline V gene, CDR1 is MGHRA and CDR2 is YSYEKL. The CDR3 loop spans 13 amino acids. CDR3 amino acids: CASSQAVVDEQFF.

The chain is built from TRBV2 and TRBJ2-2; TCRdb names TRBD1, which stays unverified in the absence of DNA. The CDR3 is made up of 15 amino acids. Per the germline V gene, CDR1 is SNHLY and CDR2 is FYNNEI. The CDR3 sequence is CASRGARGRPGELFF.

V usage is TRBV4-1 and J usage is TRBJ2-1; TCRdb indicates TRBD1, and absent DNA this call remains unverified. This CDR3 is 21 amino acids long. Germline CDR1 and CDR2: MGHRA and YSYEKL. This chain's CDR3 is CASSHGPGQPPSGSSYNEQFF.

V usage is TRBV29-1 and J usage is TRBJ2-7; TCRdb calls TRBD1, which cannot be checked without DNA. The CDR3 consists of 13 residues. Per germline, CDR1 SQVTM and CDR2 ANQGSEA. This CDR3 is CSVEGTVGYEQYF.

The chain uses TRBV27 and TRBJ2-1. This CDR3 has 11 residues. The germline V gene encodes CDR1 MNHEY and CDR2 SMNVEV (reference sequence). The CDR3 loop is CASSSRYEQFF.

This sequence joins TRBV5-1 and TRBJ1-2. The CDR3 has 14 amino acids. Germline values: CDR1 SGHRS, CDR2 YFSETQ. The CDR3 here is CASSLGVQPYGYTF.

The chain joins TRBV19 to TRBJ2-2. CDR1 LNHDA and CDR2 SQIVND come from the germline V gene (reference sequence). This CDR3 region has 15 residues. The CDR3 loop reads CASSILPEGTGELFF.

The chain combines TRBV6-5 with TRBJ2-6; the TCRdb D gene call, TRBD1, has no DNA to confirm it. The CDR3 sequence is 18 residues long. The germline gives CDR1 MNHEY, CDR2 SVGAGI. This CDR3 reads CASSYSGTGNSGANVLTF.

The chain employs TRBV12-3 or TRBV12-4 and TRBJ2-3; TCRdb outputs TRBD2, but without DNA this stays unchecked. The CDR3 is 14 residues long. CDR3 loop: CASSADGLTDTQYF.

V usage is TRBV13 and J usage is TRBJ1-2; TCRdb's D gene call, TRBD1, goes unchecked for lack of DNA. The CDR3 sequence is 14 residues long. Germline V gives CDR1 PRHDT, CDR2 FYEKMQ (reference sequence). The CDR3: CASSRGQADYGYTF.

J is TRBJ2-5 and V is TRBV20-1; the TCRdb D gene call, TRBD1, has no DNA to confirm it. This CDR3 has 13 residues. The germline gives CDR1 DFQATT, CDR2 SNEGSKA (reference sequence). Here the CDR3 reads CSARKGAGETQYF.

The V call is TRBV5-1, the J call TRBJ1-1. There are 13 residues in the CDR3. Per the germline V gene, CDR1 is SGHRS and CDR2 is YFSETQ. CDR3 residues: CASSLESNTEAFF.

This chain links TRBV5-1 with TRBJ1-2; the D gene TCRdb calls, TRBD1, cannot be checked with no DNA. The CDR3 runs 15 residues. Per germline, CDR1 SGHRS and CDR2 YFSETQ. CDR3 residues: CASSLTGTVNYGYTF.

This chain uses TRBV7-8 with TRBJ2-5; TCRdb reports TRBD1, a call that lacks DNA to check it against. This CDR3 comprises 15 residues. Germline loops: CDR1 SGHVS, CDR2 FQNEAQ. The CDR3 sequence: CASSLYQGAGETQYF.

The V call is TRBV7-2, the J call TRBJ2-7. Germline V lookup: CDR1 SGHTA, CDR2 FQGNSA. The CDR3 covers 14 residues. Here the CDR3 reads CASSRVASFYEQYF.

This sequence joins TRBV5-1 and TRBJ2-7. Germline assignment: CDR1 SGHRS and CDR2 YFSETQ. The CDR3 sequence is 13 residues long. The CDR3 reads CASSNRGSYEQYF.

V and J are TRBV12-3 or TRBV12-4 and TRBJ2-5; TCRdb calls TRBD1, which cannot be checked without DNA. The CDR3 runs to 17 residues. CDR3 amino acids: CASSLAYRVQSQETQYF.

This rearrangement joins TRBV5-4 to TRBJ2-1. This CDR3 comprises 17 residues. The germline gives CDR1 SGHNT, CDR2 YYREEE (reference sequence). The chain's CDR3 is CASSLESTRSSYNEQFF.

The rearrangement uses TRBV5-1 and TRBJ2-2; TCRdb outputs TRBD1, but without DNA this stays unchecked. Germline V gene lookup returns CDR1 SGHRS and CDR2 YFSETQ. There are 13 residues in the CDR3. The CDR3: CASSLQGSGELFF.